The 19 T cell receptor beta chains reported below all come from one sample, sequenced in a study of cytomegalovirus exposure and HLA in healthy donors. Assay: immunoSEQ multiplex PCR; the TCRdb copy retains only in-frame clones and omits some. The sample includes some 210,000 clones, roughly 85% of them seen just once. Material: PBMCs. These receptor sequences come from a woman under 30 in good health and CMV-seronegative.

The chain is built from TRBV5-4 and TRBJ2-1; TRBD1 is a possible D gene (6 bases). The CDR3 length is 14 residues. Germline loops: CDR1 SGHNT, CDR2 YYREEE (reference sequence). V was trimmed by 5 bases and J by 5 bases, leaving 14 bases between them. CDR3 sequence (DNA): TGTGCCAGCAGAGTTCTAGGGGGTCACAATGAGCAGTTCTTC. This translates into CASRVLGGHNEQFF.

The chain carries TRBV6-5 and TRBJ1-2, with 12 nucleotides matching TRBD1. Germline trimming cut 0 bases from V and 8 bases from J; bases unmatched to any gene: 4. Germline CDR1 reads MNHEY; CDR2 reads SVGAGI. This CDR3 comprises 15 residues. DNA of the CDR3: TGTGCCAGCAGTTACTCGGGGGGGACAGGGGGCGGCTACACCTTC. Translating it yields CASSYSGGTGGGYTF.

The chain combines TRBV6-5 with TRBJ1-1; D remains unclear. The V gene lost 11 bases and the J gene lost 2 bases, with 9 bases spanning the gap. This CDR3 spans 11 amino acids. Germline assignment: CDR1 MNHEY and CDR2 SVGAGI. The CDR3 spells CACVYNTEAFF. Here the CDR3 DNA reads TGTGCCTGTGTGTATAACACTGAAGCTTTCTTT.

The count of this clone is one. CDR3 in amino acids: CASSDRASNYGYTF. The CDR3 region has the DNA TGTGCCAGCTCGGACAGGGCTTCTAACTATGGCTACACCTTC. V usage is TRBV27 and J usage is TRBJ1-2; TRBD1 matches at 8 bases. Unmatched junction bases numbered 5, after V lost 8 bases and J lost 0 bases. The CDR3 loop spans 14 amino acids. The germline V gene encodes CDR1 MNHEY and CDR2 SMNVEV (reference sequence).

The genes are TRBV13 and TRBJ2-1; TRBD1 agrees at 12 bases. Germline CDR1 PRHDT, CDR2 FYEKMQ (reference sequence). With V trimmed by 1 base and J by 6 bases, 4 bases remained unmatched. The CDR3 has 16 residues. The CDR3 nucleotides are TGTGCCAGCAGCTTAGCCTTGGGACAGGGGGCCAATGAGCAGTTCTTC. Residues: CASSLALGQGANEQFF.

This chain links TRBV5-4 with TRBJ2-1; TRBD1 aligns across 9 bases. V shed 4 bases and J 3 bases; nucleotides not matched to a gene: 2. Germline V lookup: CDR1 SGHNT, CDR2 YYREEE (reference sequence). The CDR3 consists of 14 residues. The CDR3 coding sequence is TGTGCCAGCAGCCGGACAGGGGACTACAATGAGCAGTTCTTC. Protein sequence: CASSRTGDYNEQFF.

The chain is built from TRBV2 and TRBJ2-3, with D hard to call. V lost 7 bases to trimming and J lost 2 bases, with 13 bases between them. The CDR3 is made up of 14 amino acids. Germline CDR1 reads SNHLY; CDR2 reads FYNNEI. The CDR3 DNA reads as TGTGCCAGCACCCGCCGGGCCATCACAGATACGCAGTATTTT. Protein product: CASTRRAITDTQYF.

The V and J genes are TRBV29-1 and TRBJ2-4, with D maybe TRBD1 (5 bases). CDR3 size: 11 residues. V lost 5 bases and J lost 8, with 10 bases in between. Per the germline V gene, CDR1 is SQVTM and CDR2 is ANQGSEA. DNA for the CDR3: TGCAGCGTTCACCAGGGTGACATTCAGTACTTC. This translates into CSVHQGDIQYF.

The J gene is TRBJ2-7, the V gene TRBV4-2, with D perhaps matching TRBD2 (5 bases). Trimming stripped 1 base from V and 5 bases from J, with 18 bases between. This CDR3 comprises 16 residues. CDR1 and CDR2 (germline): LGHNA, YNFKEQ. CDR3 residues: CASSQARSREFNEQYF. DNA for the CDR3: TGTGCCAGCAGCCAAGCCCGGTCCCGGGAATTTAACGAGCAGTACTTC.

CDR3 coding DNA: TGCGCCAGCAGCCTTACCGACAGGTGGAACACTGAAGCTTTCTTT. It specifies CASSLTDRWNTEAFF. The rearrangement links TRBV5-1 to TRBJ1-1, with a weak D call TRBD1 (6 bases). The CDR3 length is 15 residues. Trimming pared 4 bases from V and 1 base from J, leaving 14 bases between. Germline assignment: CDR1 SGHRS and CDR2 YFSETQ.

This chain uses TRBV29-1 with TRBJ2-5, with TRBD1 matching over 7 bases. V shed 7 bases, J shed 2 bases, and the junction held 4 bases outside the gene matches. The CDR3 is 12 amino acids. CDR1 SQVTM and CDR2 ANQGSEA come from the germline V gene. CDR3 protein: CSARTGQETQYF. The CDR3 DNA reads as TGCAGCGCCCGGACAGGACAAGAGACCCAGTACTTC.

This clone was seen once. This rearrangement joins TRBV7-9 to TRBJ2-7; a possible D gene is TRBD1 (6 bases). Per the germline V gene, CDR1 is SEHNR and CDR2 is FQNEAQ (reference sequence). Trimming removed 5 bases from V and 3 bases from J, with 17 bases in between. This CDR3 has 15 residues. The CDR3 reads CASSPLAGRGYEQYF. For the CDR3, the DNA is TGTGCCAGCAGCCCCTTGGCAGGCAGGGGCTACGAGCAGTACTTC. Filled out from reference TRBV7-9 and TRBJ2-7, the complete variable domain reads DTGVSQNPRHKITKRGQNVTFRCDPISEHNRLYWYRQTLGQGPEFLTYFQNEAQLEKSRLLSDRFSAERPKGSFSTLEIQRTEQGDSAMYLCASSPLAGRGYEQYFGPGTRLTVT.

In its sample, this clone was seen a few times. The J gene is TRBJ2-2, the V gene TRBV29-1, with D possibly matching TRBD2 (6 bases). Trimming took off 0 bases at V and 3 bases at J, with 8 bases between the two ends. CDR1 and CDR2 (germline): SQVTM, ANQGSEA. The CDR3 contains 14 residues. CDR3 DNA sequence: TGCAGCGTTGAAGATCGGGGGTACACCGGGGAGCTGTTTTTT. It specifies CSVEDRGYTGELFF.

V and J are TRBV6-1 and TRBJ2-7; no clear D gene. Trimming stripped 0 bases from V and 9 bases from J, with 21 bases between. CDR3 length: 16 amino acids. CDR1 is MNHNS, CDR2 SASEGT, per germline. CDR3 coding DNA: TGTGCCAGCAGTGAAGCGGATTACTGGGCGTCCGTCGGGCAGTACTTC. Protein: CASSEADYWASVGQYF.

The V and J genes are TRBV5-1 and TRBJ2-5; 9 nucleotides align to TRBD1. The CDR3 is 17 residues long. V lost 2 bases, J lost 3 bases, and 11 bases stayed unmatched. CDR1 and CDR2 from the germline V gene are SGHRS and YFSETQ. CDR3 DNA: TGCGCCAGCAGCTTCAGACCCTCCCGGACAGGGGAAGAGACCCAGTACTTC. The encoded protein is CASSFRPSRTGEETQYF.

This rearrangement joins TRBV10-3 to TRBJ2-5; 10 positions agree with TRBD2. The length of the CDR3 is 16 residues. The V gene end was trimmed by 2 bases and the J gene end by 1 base; junction bases not matched to a gene: 4. CDR1 and CDR2 from the germline V gene are ENHRY and SYGVKD. The CDR3 DNA follows: TGTGCCATCAGTGAGGCGACTAGCGGGCTCCAAGAGACCCAGTACTTC. Its protein product is CAISEATSGLQETQYF.

The chain carries TRBV6-6 and TRBJ1-1; a weak D match, TRBD1 (5 bases). Per the germline V gene, CDR1 is MNHNY and CDR2 is SVGAGI (reference sequence). V gave up 6 bases and J gave up 7 bases, with 9 bases separating them. This CDR3 region has 11 residues. Written as DNA, the CDR3 is TGTGCCAGCAGACAGGCCGGTGAAGCTTTCTTT. Its translation: CASRQAGEAFF.

The table lists this clone with a few counts. The chain carries TRBV5-1 and TRBJ1-4, with 11 bases that match TRBD1. The CDR3 extends over 16 amino acids. The germline V gene has CDR1 SGHRS and CDR2 YFSETQ. V lost 2 bases and J lost 7; bases outside the gene matches: 7. The DNA of the CDR3 is TGCGCCAGCAGCTTTTCTACCGGGACAGGGGGTGAAAAACTGTTTTTT. This encodes CASSFSTGTGGEKLFF.

This clone was counted a single time. Additional DNA sequences in this sample encode the identical CDR3. Here the CDR3 DNA reads TGTGCCAGCAGTTTCCCTAACACCGGGGAGCTGTTTTTT. It encodes CASSFPNTGELFF. This sequence joins TRBV28 and TRBJ2-2; D is uncertain. V dropped 3 bases and J dropped 2 bases, with 4 bases sitting between them. This CDR3 comprises 13 residues. CDR1 MDHEN and CDR2 SYDVKM come from the germline V gene.